The text below deals with one T cell receptor beta chain. This specimen comes from a study of blood T cell repertoires in COVID-19. Study-level information: Collection of acute and convalescent COVID-19 samples took place in the United States, Italy and Spain. The cDNA or gDNA used as material had been derived from T cells, B-cell-depleted T cells, or PBMCs.

Cohorts were determined from participant-reported clinical history. Within 2 weeks before study entry, exposed participants met a COVID-19 case. The germline CDR1 and CDR2 sequences are KGHDR and SFDVKD. This CDR3 has 14 amino acids. V lost 4 bases, J lost 5 bases, and 6 bases stayed unmatched. Repertoires were generated with immunoSEQ multiplex PCR, while TCRdb's copy carries only in-frame clones and drops some. The sample includes 200,000 to 250,000 clones, approximately 88% of them seen just once. The TCR was taken from a woman aged 30 to 39 who had been exposed to COVID-19. The sample consisted of PBMCs or T cells enriched from blood (not recorded which). This rearrangement joins TRBV24-1 to TRBJ1-2, with 7 bases identical to TRBD1. CDR3 DNA sequence: TGTGCCACCAGTGAAGCAGGGGGTTTATATGGCTACACCTTC. Translation gives CATSEAGGLYGYTF.